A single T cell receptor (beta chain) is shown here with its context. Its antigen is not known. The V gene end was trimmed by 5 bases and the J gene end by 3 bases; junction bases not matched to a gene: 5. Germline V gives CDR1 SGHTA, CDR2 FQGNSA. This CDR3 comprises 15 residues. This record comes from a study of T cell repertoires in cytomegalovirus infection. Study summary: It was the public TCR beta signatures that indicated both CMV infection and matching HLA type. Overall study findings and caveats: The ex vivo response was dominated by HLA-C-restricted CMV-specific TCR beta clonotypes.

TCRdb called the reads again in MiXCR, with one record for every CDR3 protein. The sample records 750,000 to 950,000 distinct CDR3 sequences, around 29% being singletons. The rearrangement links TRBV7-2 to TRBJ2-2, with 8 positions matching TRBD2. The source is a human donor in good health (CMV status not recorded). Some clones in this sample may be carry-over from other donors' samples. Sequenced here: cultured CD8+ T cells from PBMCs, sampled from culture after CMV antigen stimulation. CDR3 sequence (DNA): TGTGCCAGCAGCCCGGGGGGGGTTTACACCGGGGAGCTGTTTTTT. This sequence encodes CASSPGGVYTGELFF.